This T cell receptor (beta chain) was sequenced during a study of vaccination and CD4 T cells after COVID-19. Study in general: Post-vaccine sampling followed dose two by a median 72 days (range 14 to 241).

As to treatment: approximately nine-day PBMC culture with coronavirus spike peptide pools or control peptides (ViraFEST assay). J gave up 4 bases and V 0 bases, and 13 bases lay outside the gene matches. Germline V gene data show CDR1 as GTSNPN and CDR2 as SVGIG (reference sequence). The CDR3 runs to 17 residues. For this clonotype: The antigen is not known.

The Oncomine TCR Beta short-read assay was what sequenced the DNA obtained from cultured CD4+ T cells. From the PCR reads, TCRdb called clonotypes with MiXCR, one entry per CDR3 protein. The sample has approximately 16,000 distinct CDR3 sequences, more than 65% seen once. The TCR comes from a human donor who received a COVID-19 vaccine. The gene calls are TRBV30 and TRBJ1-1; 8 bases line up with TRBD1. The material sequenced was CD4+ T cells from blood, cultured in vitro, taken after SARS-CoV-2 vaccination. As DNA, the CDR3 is TGTGCCTGGAGTGTCCCAGGGGGCGGATTCCAGGGCACTGAAGCTTTCTTT. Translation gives CAWSVPGGGFQGTEAFF.